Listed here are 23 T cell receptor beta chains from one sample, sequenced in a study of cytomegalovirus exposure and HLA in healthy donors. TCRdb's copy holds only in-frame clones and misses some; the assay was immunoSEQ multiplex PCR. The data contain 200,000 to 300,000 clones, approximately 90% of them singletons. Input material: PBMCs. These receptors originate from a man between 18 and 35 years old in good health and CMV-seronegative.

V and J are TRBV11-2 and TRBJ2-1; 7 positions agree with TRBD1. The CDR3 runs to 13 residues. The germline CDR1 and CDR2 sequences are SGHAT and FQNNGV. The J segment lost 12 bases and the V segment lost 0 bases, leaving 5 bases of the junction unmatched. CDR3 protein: CASSLDQRGRQFF. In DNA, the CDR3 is TGTGCCAGCAGCTTAGATCAAAGGGGGCGGCAGTTCTTC.

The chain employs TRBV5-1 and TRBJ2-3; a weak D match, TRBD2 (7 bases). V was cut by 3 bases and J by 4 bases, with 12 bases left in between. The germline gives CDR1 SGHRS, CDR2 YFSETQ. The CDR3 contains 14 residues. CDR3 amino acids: CASSWWGGADTQYF. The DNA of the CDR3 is TGCGCCAGCAGCTGGTGGGGGGGCGCAGATACGCAGTATTTT.

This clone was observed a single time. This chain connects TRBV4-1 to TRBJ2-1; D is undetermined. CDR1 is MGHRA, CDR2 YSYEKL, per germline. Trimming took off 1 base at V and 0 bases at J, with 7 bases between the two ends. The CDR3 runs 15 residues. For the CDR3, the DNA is TGCGCCAGCAGCCAAGTAAGACTCTCCTACAATGAGCAGTTCTTC. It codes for CASSQVRLSYNEQFF.

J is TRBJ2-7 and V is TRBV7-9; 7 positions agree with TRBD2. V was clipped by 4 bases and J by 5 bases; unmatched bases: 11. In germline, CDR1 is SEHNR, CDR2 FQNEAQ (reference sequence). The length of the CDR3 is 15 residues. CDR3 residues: CASSSRGGVINEQYF. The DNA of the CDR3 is TGTGCCAGCAGCTCCCGGGGAGGGGTAATCAACGAGCAGTACTTC.

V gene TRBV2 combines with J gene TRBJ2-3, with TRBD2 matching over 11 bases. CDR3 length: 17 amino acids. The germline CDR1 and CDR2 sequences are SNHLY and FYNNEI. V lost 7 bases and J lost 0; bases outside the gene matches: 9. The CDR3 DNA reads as TGTGCCAGCATGATGGGGACTAGCGGTAGAAGCACAGATACGCAGTATTTT. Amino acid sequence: CASMMGTSGRSTDTQYF.

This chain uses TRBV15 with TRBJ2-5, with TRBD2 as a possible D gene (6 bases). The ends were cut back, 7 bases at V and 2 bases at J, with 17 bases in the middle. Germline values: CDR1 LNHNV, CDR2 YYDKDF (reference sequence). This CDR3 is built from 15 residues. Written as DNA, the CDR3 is TGTGCCACCACTAATTGGGATAGCGGACAAGAGACCCAGTACTTC. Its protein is CATTNWDSGQETQYF.

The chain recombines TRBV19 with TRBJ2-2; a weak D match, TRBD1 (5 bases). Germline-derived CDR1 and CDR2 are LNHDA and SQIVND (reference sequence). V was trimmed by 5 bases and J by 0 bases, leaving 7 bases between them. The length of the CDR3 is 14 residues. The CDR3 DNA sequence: TGTGCCAGTAGTCCGGACACGAACACCGGGGAGCTGTTTTTT. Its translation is CASSPDTNTGELFF.

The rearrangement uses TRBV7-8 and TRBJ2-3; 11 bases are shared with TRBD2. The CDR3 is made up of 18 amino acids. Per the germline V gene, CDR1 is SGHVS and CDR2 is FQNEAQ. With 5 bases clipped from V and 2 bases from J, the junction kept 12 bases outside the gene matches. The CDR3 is CASSPQLTSGDPTDTQYF. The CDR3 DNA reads TGTGCCAGCAGCCCGCAACTGACTAGCGGGGACCCCACAGATACGCAGTATTTT.

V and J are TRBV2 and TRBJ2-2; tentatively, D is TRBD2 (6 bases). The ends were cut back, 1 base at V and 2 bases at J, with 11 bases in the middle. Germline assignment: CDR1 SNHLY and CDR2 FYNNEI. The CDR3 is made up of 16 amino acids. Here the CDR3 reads CASSEEGSGNTGELFF. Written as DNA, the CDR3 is TGTGCCAGCAGTGAAGAGGGTAGCGGAAACACCGGGGAGCTGTTTTTT. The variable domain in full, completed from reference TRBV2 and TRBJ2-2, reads EPEVTQTPSHQVTQMGQEVILRCVPISNHLYFYWYRQILGQKVEFLVSFYNNEISEKSEIFDDQFSVERPDGSNFTLKIRSTKLEDSAMYFCASSEEGSGNTGELFFGEGSRLTVL.

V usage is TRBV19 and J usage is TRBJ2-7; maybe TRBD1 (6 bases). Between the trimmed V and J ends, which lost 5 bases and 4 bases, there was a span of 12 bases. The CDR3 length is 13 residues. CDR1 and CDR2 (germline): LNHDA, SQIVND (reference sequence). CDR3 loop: CASSAKTGYEQYF. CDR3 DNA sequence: TGTGCCAGTAGTGCGAAGACAGGATACGAGCAGTACTTC.

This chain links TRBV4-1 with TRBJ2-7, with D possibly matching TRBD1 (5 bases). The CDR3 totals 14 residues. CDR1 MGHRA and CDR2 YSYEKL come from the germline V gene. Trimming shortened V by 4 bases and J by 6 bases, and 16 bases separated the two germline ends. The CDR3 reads CASSPSPQGREQYF. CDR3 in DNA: TGCGCCAGCAGCCCTTCCCCCCAGGGCCGCGAGCAGTACTTC.

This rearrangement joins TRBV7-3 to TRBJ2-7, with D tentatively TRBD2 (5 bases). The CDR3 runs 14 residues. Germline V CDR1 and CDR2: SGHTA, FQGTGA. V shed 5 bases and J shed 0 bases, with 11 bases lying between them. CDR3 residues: CASSQLDSSYEQYF. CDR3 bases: TGTGCCAGCAGCCAACTAGATAGCTCCTACGAGCAGTACTTC.

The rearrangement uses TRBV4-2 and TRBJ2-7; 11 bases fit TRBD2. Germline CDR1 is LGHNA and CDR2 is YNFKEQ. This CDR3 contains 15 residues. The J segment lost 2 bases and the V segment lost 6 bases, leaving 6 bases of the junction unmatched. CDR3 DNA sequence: TGTGCCAGCAGACCGACTAGCGGGACCACCTACGAGCAGTACTTC. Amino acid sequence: CASRPTSGTTYEQYF.

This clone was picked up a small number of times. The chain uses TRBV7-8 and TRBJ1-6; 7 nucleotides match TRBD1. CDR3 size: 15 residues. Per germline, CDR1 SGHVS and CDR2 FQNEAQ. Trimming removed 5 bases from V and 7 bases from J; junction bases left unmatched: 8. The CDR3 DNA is TGTGCCAGCAGCCCGGGGGACAGAAAAAATTCACCCCTCCACTTT. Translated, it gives CASSPGDRKNSPLHF.

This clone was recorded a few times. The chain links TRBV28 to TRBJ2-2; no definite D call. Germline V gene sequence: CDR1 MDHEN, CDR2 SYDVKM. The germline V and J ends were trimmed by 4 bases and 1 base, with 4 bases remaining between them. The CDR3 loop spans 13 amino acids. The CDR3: CASSSGNTGELFF. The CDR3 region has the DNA TGTGCCAGCAGTTCGGGGAACACCGGGGAGCTGTTTTTT.

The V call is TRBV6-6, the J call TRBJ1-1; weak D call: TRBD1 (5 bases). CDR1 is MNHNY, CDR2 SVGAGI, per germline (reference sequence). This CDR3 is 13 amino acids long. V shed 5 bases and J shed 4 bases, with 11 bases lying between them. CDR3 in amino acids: CASSKTGPTEAFF. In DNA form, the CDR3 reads TGTGCCAGCAGTAAAACAGGTCCCACTGAAGCTTTCTTT.

CDR3 nucleotide sequence: TGTGCCAGTAGTACCGACAGCTCTGGGGCCAACGTCCTGACTTTC. Protein sequence: CASSTDSSGANVLTF. The chain is built from TRBV19 and TRBJ2-6; D may be TRBD1 (5 bases). The CDR3 spans 15 residues. Trimming stripped 4 bases from V and 0 bases from J, with 7 bases between. CDR1 and CDR2 from the germline V gene are LNHDA and SQIVND (reference sequence).

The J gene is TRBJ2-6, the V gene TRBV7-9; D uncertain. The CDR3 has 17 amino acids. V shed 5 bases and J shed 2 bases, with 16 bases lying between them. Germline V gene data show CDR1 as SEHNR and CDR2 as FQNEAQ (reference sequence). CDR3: CASSPDVWYAGANVLTF. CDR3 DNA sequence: TGTGCCAGCAGCCCAGATGTCTGGTATGCTGGGGCCAACGTCCTGACTTTC.

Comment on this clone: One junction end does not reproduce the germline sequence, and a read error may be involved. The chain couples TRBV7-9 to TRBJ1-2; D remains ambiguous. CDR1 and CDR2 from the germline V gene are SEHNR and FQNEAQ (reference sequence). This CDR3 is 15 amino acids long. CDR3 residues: CASSLASPINYGYTF. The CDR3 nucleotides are TGTGCCAGCAGCCTAGCTAGTCCCATTAACTATGGCTACACCTTC.

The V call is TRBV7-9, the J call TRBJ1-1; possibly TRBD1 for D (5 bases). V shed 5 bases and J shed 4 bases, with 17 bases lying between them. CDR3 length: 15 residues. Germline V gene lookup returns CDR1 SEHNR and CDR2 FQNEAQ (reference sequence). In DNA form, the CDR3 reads TGTGCCAGCAGCCCAGCGGGGCAGGCGCGCACTGAAGCTTTCTTT. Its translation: CASSPAGQARTEAFF.

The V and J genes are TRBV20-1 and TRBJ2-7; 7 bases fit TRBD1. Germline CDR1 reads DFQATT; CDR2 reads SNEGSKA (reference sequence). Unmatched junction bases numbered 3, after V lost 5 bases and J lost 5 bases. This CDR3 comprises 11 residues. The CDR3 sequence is CSAVQGNEQYF. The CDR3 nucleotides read TGCAGTGCTGTACAGGGGAACGAGCAGTACTTC.

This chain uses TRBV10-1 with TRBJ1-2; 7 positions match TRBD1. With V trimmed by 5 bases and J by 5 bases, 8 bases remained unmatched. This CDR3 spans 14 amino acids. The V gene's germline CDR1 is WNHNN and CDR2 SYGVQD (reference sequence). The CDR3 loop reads CASSPTGTAYGYTF. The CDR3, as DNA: TGCGCCAGCAGTCCCACCGGGACAGCTTATGGCTACACCTTC.

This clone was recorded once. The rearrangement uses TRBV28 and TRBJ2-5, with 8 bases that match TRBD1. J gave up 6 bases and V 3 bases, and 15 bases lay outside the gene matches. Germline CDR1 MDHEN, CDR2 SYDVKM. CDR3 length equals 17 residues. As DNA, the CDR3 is TGTGCCAGCAGTTTTGGGGTGCAGGGGGCTCTGAGGAAGACCCAGTACTTC. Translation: CASSFGVQGALRKTQYF.